This T cell receptor beta chain originates from a study of blood T cell repertoires in COVID-19. Study-wide background: Samples of COVID-19 (acute and convalescent) were obtained from the United States, Italy and Spain. PBMCs, B-cell-depleted T cells, or T cells provided the cDNA or gDNA that made up the material.

CDR3 length equals 16 residues. Germline lookup yields CDR1 LGHNA and CDR2 YNFKEQ. Unmatched junction bases numbered 11, after V lost 4 bases and J lost 5 bases. Per the study methods: Quantification of nucleated cells was approximated via reference gene primer amplification. This table comes from immunoSEQ multiplex PCR, and its TCRdb copy is limited to in-frame clones, with some not included. For V, J and clone size, that table is used; D and trimming come from the DNA. The sample yields roughly 120,000 clones, 85% to 90% seen once. The chain employs TRBV4-2 and TRBJ2-5; 9 nucleotides line up with TRBD1. This sequence was found in a woman between 50 and 59 years old with active or convalescent COVID-19. What was sequenced was peripheral blood. The CDR3 nucleotides are TGTGCCAGCAGCCGCGAAGTTACAGGGGGCTGGGAGACCCAGTACTTC. It translates to CASSREVTGGWETQYF.